Below are 26 T cell receptor beta chains sequenced from a single sample in a study of early T cells in non-severe SARS-CoV-2 infection. TCRdb ran MiXCR on the 5' RACE reads and lists one entry per CDR3 protein. The profile covers some 50,000 distinct CDR3 sequences, with 5.6% appearing a single time and 4.5% to 5.5% taken by the ten largest. Sequencing was performed on whole blood. The receptors here all came from an adult who was a healthcare worker with PCR-confirmed SARS-CoV-2 infection or an uninfected control (not recorded which).

This clonotype was observed at least ten times. This chain links TRBV9 with TRBJ1-2; D call uncertain. The CDR3 extends over 14 amino acids. Trimming pared 4 bases from V and 3 bases from J, leaving 13 bases between. Germline-derived CDR1 and CDR2 are SGDLS and YYNGEE. The CDR3: CASSRGGRDYGYTF. CDR3 coding DNA: TGTGCCAGCAGCCGTGGTGGAAGGGACTATGGCTACACCTTC.

The chain combines TRBV4-1 with TRBJ1-3; no firm D call. V lost 0 bases, J lost 0 bases, and 9 bases lay in between. CDR3 size: 16 residues. CDR1 MGHRA and CDR2 YSYEKL come from the germline V gene. The DNA of the CDR3 is TGCGCCAGCAGCCAAGAGTACAGCCTCTCTGGAAACACCATATATTTT. This sequence encodes CASSQEYSLSGNTIYF.

In its sample, this clonotype was seen many times. This chain connects TRBV28 to TRBJ2-7; D uncertain. The CDR3 loop spans 15 amino acids. Germline CDR1 MDHEN, CDR2 SYDVKM. V shed 6 bases and J shed 5 bases, with 20 bases lying between them. The CDR3 loop is CASRKRVAISDEQYF. The CDR3 DNA sequence: TGTGCCAGCAGAAAAAGGGTCGCAATCTCAGACGAGCAGTACTTC.

This clonotype was recorded a few times. The chain links TRBV7-9 to TRBJ1-4, with D unresolved. The germline V gene has CDR1 SEHNR and CDR2 FQNEAQ (reference sequence). This CDR3 is 15 amino acids long. Trimming removed 9 bases from V and 7 bases from J, with 21 bases in between. The CDR3 bases are TGTGCCAGTTGTCGTGGACTTCTGAGTTTTGAAAAACTGTTTTTT. This encodes CASCRGLLSFEKLFF. Together with reference TRBV7-9 and TRBJ1-4, the CDR3 gives the full variable domain: DTGVSQNPRHKITKRGQNVTFRCDPISEHNRLYWYRQTLGQGPEFLTYFQNEAQLEKSRLLSDRFSAERPKGSFSTLEIQRTEQGDSAMYLCASCRGLLSFEKLFFGSGTQLSVL.

This clonotype was recorded at least ten times. The chain uses TRBV6-6 and TRBJ1-3; D uncertain. The V gene's germline CDR1 is MNHNY and CDR2 SVGAGI (reference sequence). The CDR3 contains 15 residues. V was cut by 0 bases and J by 3 bases, with 9 bases left in between. CDR3 DNA: TGTGCCAGCAGTTACTCGATGAACGGTGGAAACACCATATATTTT. Protein product: CASSYSMNGGNTIYF.

This clonotype appeared many times. V and J are TRBV3-1 and TRBJ1-1; tentatively, D is TRBD1 (6 bases). The germline V and J ends were trimmed by 1 base and 12 bases, with 15 bases remaining between them. The CDR3 runs to 13 residues. CDR1 LGHDT and CDR2 YNNKEL come from the germline V gene (reference sequence). The CDR3 loop is CASSQGRPGATFF. The CDR3 nucleotides are TGTGCCAGCAGCCAAGGGAGACCAGGGGCAACTTTCTTT.

This clonotype appeared many times. The chain links TRBV12-3 or TRBV12-4 to TRBJ1-2; TRBD1 matches 7 bases. With V trimmed by 5 bases and J by 5 bases, 14 bases remained unmatched. The CDR3 is 16 residues long. CDR3 sequence: CASSPELSGGWYGYTF. CDR3 sequence (DNA): TGTGCCAGCAGTCCCGAGTTGTCAGGGGGTTGGTATGGCTACACCTTC.

The table lists this clonotype with many counts. V usage is TRBV12-3 or TRBV12-4 and J usage is TRBJ2-2; D tentatively fits TRBD1 or TRBD2 (6 bases each). CDR3 length: 16 amino acids. Trimming left V 6 bases short and J 6 bases short, with 20 bases between. In DNA form, the CDR3 reads TGTGCCAGCAGCCCGGGGACACCGCGGAGGGCCGGGGAGCTGTTTTTT. It encodes CASSPGTPRRAGELFF.

This clonotype showed up many times. This chain joins TRBV5-4 and TRBJ1-1; D unclear. This CDR3 comprises 12 residues. With 1 base removed from V and 3 bases from J, the gap between germline ends came to 4 bases. Germline-derived CDR1 and CDR2 are SGHNT and YYREEE (reference sequence). This chain's CDR3 is CASSLRHTEAFF. Here the CDR3 DNA reads TGTGCCAGCAGCTTGAGGCACACTGAAGCTTTCTTT.

Of note for this clonotype: Being one base from a much bigger clone, this may be a read error. This rearrangement joins TRBV29-1 to TRBJ2-7; 9 nucleotides match TRBD2. This CDR3 has 14 amino acids. CDR1 and CDR2 from the germline V gene are SQVTM and ANQGSEA. CDR3 loop: CSVLAGVSSFEQYF. The CDR3 nucleotides read TGCAGCGTGTTAGCGGGGGTTAGCTCCTTCGAGCAGTACTTC.

This clonotype was recorded many times. The J gene is TRBJ1-2, the V gene TRBV19; no clear D. V was cut by 5 bases and J by 4 bases, with 8 bases left in between. The CDR3 consists of 12 residues. Germline assignment: CDR1 LNHDA and CDR2 SQIVND (reference sequence). The CDR3 DNA follows: TGTGCCAGTAGTGAGGCCTCCTATGGCTACACCTTC. This sequence encodes CASSEASYGYTF.

The chain uses TRBV7-9 and TRBJ1-6; no firm D call. The CDR3 contains 14 residues. V was trimmed by 3 bases and J by 3 bases, leaving 6 bases between them. CDR1 SEHNR and CDR2 FQNEAQ come from the germline V gene (reference sequence). The DNA of the CDR3 is TGTGCCAGCAGCTTCGAGGTCTATAATTCACCCCTCCACTTT. Translated: CASSFEVYNSPLHF.

This clonotype was counted ten times or more. This CDR3 is CASSLQGGTEAFF. DNA for the CDR3: TGTGCCAGCAGCCTACAGGGAGGGACTGAAGCTTTCTTT. The chain joins TRBV7-9 to TRBJ1-1, with D possibly matching TRBD1 (6 bases). Germline CDR1 is SEHNR and CDR2 is FQNEAQ (reference sequence). Trimming cost V 5 bases and J 5 bases, with 12 bases left between them. The CDR3 is 13 residues long.

This clonotype has at least ten counts. The chain employs TRBV5-1 and TRBJ2-1; 11 bases align to TRBD2. The CDR3 contains 16 residues. Germline V gives CDR1 SGHRS, CDR2 YFSETQ. J lost 3 bases, V lost 4 bases, and 6 bases had no gene match. CDR3 amino acids: CASSENSGRGYNEQFF. CDR3 bases: TGCGCCAGCAGCGAGAATAGCGGGAGGGGCTACAATGAGCAGTTCTTC.

The chain couples TRBV7-8 to TRBJ2-6; D is uncertain. V was pared by 0 bases and J by 0 bases, with 6 bases between. The CDR3 is 16 residues long. Germline V gene sequence: CDR1 SGHVS, CDR2 FQNEAQ. CDR3 sequence (DNA): TGTGCCAGCAGCTTAGCGTACGACTCTGGGGCCAACGTCCTGACTTTC. Translating gives CASSLAYDSGANVLTF.

This clonotype was seen a few times. A read error may account for a junction end that differs from germline. The chain recombines TRBV6-6 with TRBJ2-7, with 9 nucleotides matching TRBD1. In germline, CDR1 is MNHNY, CDR2 SVGAGI (reference sequence). The CDR3 runs 16 residues. In DNA, the CDR3 is TGTGCCTGCAGTAGGGGGACAGGGACCAGCTCCTACGAGCAGTACTTC. This translates into CACSRGTGTSSYEQYF.

The rearrangement joins TRBV6-5 to TRBJ1-5, with TRBD1 matching 9 bases. V dropped 5 bases and J dropped 6; count of bases not matched to a gene: 8. The length of the CDR3 is 15 residues. Germline V CDR1 and CDR2: MNHEY, SVGAGI. This CDR3 is CASSLQTGGTQPQHF. The CDR3 DNA sequence: TGTGCCAGCAGTCTCCAGACAGGGGGGACTCAGCCCCAGCATTTT.

This chain links TRBV10-3 with TRBJ1-2, with 8 bases lining up with TRBD1. With 5 bases clipped from V and 10 bases from J, the junction kept 9 bases outside the gene matches. CDR3 length: 13 amino acids. CDR1 is ENHRY and CDR2 is SYGVKD in the germline V gene. The CDR3 spells CAISYRGAHAYTF. The DNA of the CDR3 is TGTGCCATCAGTTACAGGGGGGCCCACGCCTACACCTTC.

This clonotype was observed at least ten times. The V and J genes are TRBV20-1 and TRBJ1-1, with TRBD1 identical over 7 bases. Germline CDR1 reads DFQATT; CDR2 reads SNEGSKA (reference sequence). The CDR3 runs 14 residues. With 4 bases clipped from V and 5 bases from J, the junction kept 10 bases outside the gene matches. The CDR3, as DNA: TGCAGTGCTATTTTCGACCCACAGGGGACTGAAGCTTTCTTT. Translation: CSAIFDPQGTEAFF.

Ten or more counts support this clonotype. In DNA form, the CDR3 reads TGTGCCAGTAGTATTTCTAGCGGACACACAGATACGCAGTATTTT. Translation: CASSISSGHTDTQYF. The chain joins TRBV19 to TRBJ2-3, with 7 nucleotides matching TRBD2. Germline V gene sequence: CDR1 LNHDA, CDR2 SQIVND (reference sequence). Unmatched junction bases numbered 5, after V lost 3 bases and J lost 2 bases. The CDR3 spans 15 residues.

The genes are TRBV29-1 and TRBJ1-2; no clear D gene. The germline gives CDR1 SQVTM, CDR2 ANQGSEA. The CDR3 totals 12 residues. V dropped 0 bases and J dropped 3 bases, with 5 bases sitting between them. The CDR3 protein is CSVEDRHYGYTF. CDR3 coding DNA: TGCAGCGTTGAAGATCGTCACTATGGCTACACCTTC. Based on the CDR3 plus reference TRBV29-1 and TRBJ1-2, the full variable domain is SAVISQKPSRDICQRGTSLTIQCQVDSQVTMMFWYRQQPGQSLTLIATANQGSEATYESGFVIDKFPISRPNLTFSTLTVSNMSPEDSSIYLCSVEDRHYGYTFGSGTRLTVV.

In this sample, this clonotype turned up a few times. In nucleotides, the CDR3 is TGTGCCAGCAGTTCGGTTGGCAATGAGCAGTTCTTC. Residues: CASSSVGNEQFF. The genes are TRBV12-3 or TRBV12-4 and TRBJ2-1, with D uncertain. V lost 4 bases, J lost 6 bases, and 7 bases lay in between. CDR3 length: 12 residues.

This clonotype was detected many times. The chain employs TRBV6-6 and TRBJ1-1; D is unresolved. V lost 4 bases, J lost 0 bases, and 9 bases lay in between. The CDR3 loop spans 14 amino acids. In germline, CDR1 is MNHNY, CDR2 SVGAGI (reference sequence). The CDR3 spells CASSFTGMNTEAFF. The CDR3 nucleotides read TGTGCCAGCAGTTTCACGGGGATGAACACTGAAGCTTTCTTT.

This clonotype was detected only a few times. This chain joins TRBV20-1 and TRBJ2-1; 7 bases map to TRBD1. The junction had 20 bases not matched to a gene; V was cut back by 5 bases and J by 10 bases. This CDR3 region has 16 residues. Germline CDR1 is DFQATT and CDR2 is SNEGSKA (reference sequence). CDR3 sequence reads: CSAFPKGGVNAGEQFF. The DNA of the CDR3 is TGCAGTGCTTTTCCGAAAGGGGGCGTAAATGCAGGCGAGCAGTTCTTC.

This clonotype was counted at least ten times. The chain joins TRBV10-3 to TRBJ1-2; TRBD1 is a possible D gene (5 bases). V lost 4 bases and J 6 bases, leaving 15 bases between the germline ends. CDR1 ENHRY and CDR2 SYGVKD come from the germline V gene. The CDR3 contains 14 residues. CDR3 loop: CAISGQISSHGYTF. The CDR3, as DNA: TGTGCCATCAGTGGACAGATTTCAAGCCATGGCTACACCTTC.

In its sample, this clonotype was seen many times. The chain combines TRBV11-3 with TRBJ2-3; possible D gene TRBD2, 6 bases. The V gene's germline CDR1 is SGHNT and CDR2 YENEEA. This CDR3 contains 16 residues. V was shortened by 1 base and J by 1 base, with 12 bases between the two germline ends. Here the CDR3 reads CASSLGSGDGTDTQYF. The CDR3 region has the DNA TGTGCCAGCAGCTTAGGTTCGGGGGACGGCACAGATACGCAGTATTTT.